This T cell receptor beta chain was profiled in a study of T cells in Graves' hyperthyroidism and ophthalmopathy. Study-wide points: A 13 V-J signature model discriminated ophthalmopathy versus stable hyperthyroidism.

Uncontrolled infection, other autoimmune disease, pregnancy or lactation barred patients from enrollment. The CDR3 consists of 15 residues. Between the trimmed V and J ends, which lost 0 bases and 3 bases, there was a span of 12 bases. Germline CDR1 and CDR2: SGHRS and YFSETQ. TCR beta CDR3 regions were amplified from RNA. During a first-round RT-PCR of the TCR CDR3, the HTBI primer set was used. TCRdb itself ran the multiplex PCR reads through MiXCR, one entry per CDR3 protein. The sample has more than 500,000 distinct CDR3 sequences; 35% to 55% are singletons. Turning to this clonotype: Its antigen remains unknown.

The sample was peripheral blood or thyroid tissue (not recorded which). V is TRBV5-1 and J is TRBJ1-1; perhaps TRBD1 as D (5 bases). This receptor was identified in an adult woman with Graves' disease, either hyperthyroidism or ophthalmopathy (not recorded which). The CDR3 reads CASSLEWGLDTEAFF. The CDR3 region has the DNA TGCGCCAGCAGCTTGGAGTGGGGCCTGGACACTGAAGCTTTCTTT.